This T cell receptor beta chain comes out of a study of T cell responses to AZD1222 COVID-19 vaccine. Whole-study results and caveats: Unmutated variant regions reportedly attract nearly half of all spike-specific TCRs.

The CDR3 extends over 15 amino acids. V was clipped by 1 base and J by 0 bases, with 9 bases between them. Germline V gene data show CDR1 as SGHDN and CDR2 as FVKESK. The table came from immunoSEQ multiplex PCR; TCRdb's copy has only in-frame clones and leaves some out. The sample records 100,000 or so clones, approximately 91% being singletons. As for this clone: Its specificity is unknown.

The rearrangement links TRBV14 to TRBJ1-1; D unresolved. The sample in question was peripheral blood, obtained on day 0 of AZD1222 vaccination. This receptor was identified in an adult in good health. The CDR3 DNA reads as TGTGCCAGCAGCCAAGTTCAAGCGATGAACACTGAAGCTTTCTTT. Protein: CASSQVQAMNTEAFF.